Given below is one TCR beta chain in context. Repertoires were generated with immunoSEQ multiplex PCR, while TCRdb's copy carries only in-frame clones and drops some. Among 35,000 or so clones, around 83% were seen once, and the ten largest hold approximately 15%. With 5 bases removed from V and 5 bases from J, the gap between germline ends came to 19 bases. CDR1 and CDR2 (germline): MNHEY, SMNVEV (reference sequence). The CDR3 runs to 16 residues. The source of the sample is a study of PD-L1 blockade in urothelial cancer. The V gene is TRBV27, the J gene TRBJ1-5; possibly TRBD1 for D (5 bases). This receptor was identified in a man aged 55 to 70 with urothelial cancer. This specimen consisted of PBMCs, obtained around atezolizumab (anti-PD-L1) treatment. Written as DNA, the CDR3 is TGTGCCAGCAGTCCCTTAACTTTGGGGCTTTATCAGCCCCAGCATTTT. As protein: CASSPLTLGLYQPQHF.